This T cell receptor (beta chain) was captured in a study of shared clonotypes between healthy human individuals. About this clone itself: Its specificity is not known.

Only in-frame clones appear in the TCRdb table, and some are missing; sequencing was by immunoSEQ multiplex PCR. The sample includes 2 million to 2.5 million clones, around 95% of them seen just once. Notes on the study in general: An expected dependence of interdonor clonotype sharing on sequencing depth was noted.

The TCR sequence derives from a young man in good health. The sample comprised naive CD4+ T cells sorted from blood. Subset here: CD45RA+ positively selected.

The CDR3 spells CASSVGLANYGYTF. The CDR3 DNA sequence: TGTGCCAGCAGTGTTGGGCTAGCTAACTATGGCTACACCTTC. The chain combines TRBV2 with TRBJ1-2; no clear D gene. V was cut by 4 bases and J by 0 bases, with 9 bases left in between. The CDR3 has 14 amino acids. Looked up from germline, CDR1 is SNHLY and CDR2 is FYNNEI.